Listed below are T cell receptor beta chains from one sample, sequenced in a study of tumor-infiltrating lymphocytes in primary liver carcinoma. TCRdb reprocessed the multiplex PCR reads with MiXCR, giving one entry per CDR3 protein. The data contain just under 55,000 distinct CDR3 sequences, about 68% of them singletons. Source material: liver tumor tissue from sampling region 2. The receptors originated from a middle-aged man with primary liver carcinoma and hepatitis B virus infection. Both conserved end residues are part of each CDR3. D genes are given only for firm matches. A row's size may be missing; if present it is once, few, many or a size class.

d_call	j_call	clone_size	v_call	cdr3_nt	cdr3_aa
NA	TRBJ1-1	NA	TRBV29-1	TGTGGCGTTGGAAAGGGAACGAACACTGAAGCTTTCTTT	CGVGKGTNTEAFF
TRBD1	TRBJ1-1	NA	TRBV28	TGTGCCAGCAGTTCCTCAACAGGGGCCACTGAAGCTTTCTTT	CASSSSTGATEAFF
NA	TRBJ2-1	NA	TRBV11-3	TGTGCCGGCAGCTTAGGCGGGAAGGGGGTCTACAAAGAGCAGTTCTTC	CAGSLGGKGVYKEQFF
NA	TRBJ2-1	NA	TRBV12-3/TRBV12-4	TGTGCCAGTAGTTTAGACCCAGCGGGCTTATACAATGAGCTGTTCTTC	CASSLDPAGLYNELFF
NA	TRBJ1-1	NA	TRBV5-5	TGTGCCAGCAGCTTGGTCGGGGGAGTGAACACTGAAGCTTTCTTC	CASSLVGGVNTEAFF
NA	TRBJ2-5	NA	TRBV11-2	TGTACCAGTAGCTTAGATTTTCTGGAGACCCAATACTTC	CTSSLDFLETQYF
NA	TRBJ2-3	once	TRBV6-5	TGTGCCAGCAGTTACTCCCGTTACGAGAGGGCCATTCTTTCGGGTATAGATACGCAGTATTTT	CASSYSRYERAILSGIDTQYF
NA	TRBJ2-7	NA	TRBV6-6	TGTGCCAGCAGTTTCGGACCGGACTACGGGCGGTACTTC	CASSFGPDYGRYF
NA	TRBJ1-2	NA	TRBV6-5	TGTGCCAGCAGTTACCTGAGGGGAGGCAGGGAAAATAGCTACATCTTC	CASSYLRGGRENSYIF
NA	TRBJ1-5	NA	TRBV7-8	TGTGCGAGCAACCCAGGGACATTGAATCAGCCCCAGCATTTT	CASNPGTLNQPQHF
NA	TRBJ2-1	NA	TRBV28	TGCGCCAGCAGGTCGGAGCAGTACAATGAGCAGCTCTTC	CASRSEQYNEQLF
TRBD1	TRBJ2-2	NA	TRBV7-7	TGTGCTAGCAGCTCCTCTCACAGGGGGTCTACCGGGGAGCTGTTTTTT	CASSSSHRGSTGELFF
TRBD2	TRBJ2-3	once	TRBV11-2	TGTGCCAGGGGCCACACTAGCGGCTTCGATGATACGCAATATTTT	CARGHTSGFDDTQYF
NA	TRBJ2-1	NA	TRBV6-2/TRBV6-3	TGTGCCAGCAGTTACGATGGTAGCGGTTACCACAATGAGCAGTTCTTC	CASSYDGSGYHNEQFF
NA	TRBJ1-1	many	TRBV12-3/TRBV12-4	TGTGCCAGCAGTTTAAGACAGTATGGGACTGAAGCTTTCTTT	CASSLRQYGTEAFF
NA	TRBJ2-5	NA	TRBV11-2	TGTACTAGCAGCTTGGGGACAGCGCAAGAGACCCAGTACTTC	CTSSLGTAQETQYF
NA	TRBJ2-5	NA	TRBV7-8	TGTGCCGGCAACTTGGTGGTGCGGTCCCAAGAGACCCAGTACTTC	CAGNLVVRSQETQYF
TRBD2	TRBJ2-2	NA	TRBV11-2	TGTACCGGCAGCCCGTTAGCGGGAGGGCCGAGGGCCGGGGAGTTGTTTTTT	CTGSPLAGGPRAGELFF
TRBD2	TRBJ2-3	NA	TRBV5-4	TGTGCCAGCAGCCCGGAGGAACTAGCGGGAGGACCTAAATTTGATATGCAGTATTTT	CASSPEELAGGPKFDMQYF
TRBD1	TRBJ2-7	NA	TRBV2	TGTGCCAGCACAAACAGGGGTGGTGAGCAGTACTTC	CASTNRGGEQYF
NA	TRBJ2-5	NA	TRBV29-1	TGCAGCGTCGATAACAGGACTATCGGGAGTATTGGGACCCAGTACTTC	CSVDNRTIGSIGTQYF
NA	TRBJ2-2	NA	TRBV6-6	TGTGCCAGCAGTCTCGGGCCCACTTCCGACACCGGGGAGCTGTTTTTT	CASSLGPTSDTGELFF
TRBD1	TRBJ2-3	NA	TRBV28	TGTGCCAGTAGACACTCCAATACCGGGACAGAGGGCCTAGATACGCAGTATTTT	CASRHSNTGTEGLDTQYF
NA	TRBJ2-3	NA	TRBV29-1	TGCAGCGTTCCCGGGAGTCCTTCTAGCACAAATACGCAGTATTTT	CSVPGSPSSTNTQYF
NA	TRBJ1-3	NA	TRBV6-5	TGTGCCAGCAGGGTGACGGGGGACTCATACACCATATATTTT	CASRVTGDSYTIYF
NA	TRBJ2-1	few	TRBV2	TGTGCCAACCGAGGGGAAAATGAGCAGTTCTTC	CANRGENEQFF
NA	TRBJ1-1	NA	TRBV6-2/TRBV6-3	TGTGCCAGCATTTTGACGGCCACTGAAGCTTTCTTC	CASILTATEAFF
TRBD2	TRBJ2-7	NA	TRBV29-1	TGCAGTGTTCTATCTAAGCGGGACTCCTACGAGCAGTACTTC	CSVLSKRDSYEQYF
TRBD2	TRBJ2-7	NA	TRBV4-2	TGTGCCAGCAACCAAGATAACTCCCCGGGGGGAGAGCAGCACTTC	CASNQDNSPGGEQHF
NA	TRBJ2-3	NA	TRBV4-2	TGTGCCATCAACCAAGGGACAGATACGCAGTATTTT	CAINQGTDTQYF
NA	TRBJ1-4	once	TRBV28	TGTGCCAGCCGTTTTTTGGCTAATGAAAAACTGGTTTTT	CASRFLANEKLVF
TRBD1	TRBJ2-7	NA	TRBV12-3/TRBV12-4	TGTGCCTACAGAGTGGGACAGTCCTACGAGCAGTACTTC	CAYRVGQSYEQYF
TRBD1	TRBJ1-2	NA	TRBV10-3	TGTGCCATCTGTGATGGCAGGGGGGACTATGGCTACGCCTTC	CAICDGRGDYGYAF
TRBD1	TRBJ1-2	NA	TRBV6-5	TGTGCCAGCAGACACGGGACAGGGGATCATGGCTACACCTTC	CASRHGTGDHGYTF
NA	TRBJ1-1	NA	TRBV29-1	TGCAGCGTTGTGCACAGTCCGAACAGTGAAGCTTTCTTT	CSVVHSPNSEAFF
NA	TRBJ2-1	NA	TRBV6-6	TGTGCTAGCAGTCAGGTTAGGGAGCAGTTCTTC	CASSQVREQFF
NA	TRBJ1-4	NA	TRBV6-6	TGTGCCAGCAGTACAGAGGGACGCCGGGGAGAAGAAAAACTGTTTTTT	CASSTEGRRGEEKLFF
TRBD2	TRBJ2-7	NA	TRBV6-5	TGTGACAGCAGCCGGGGACTAGTGGGAGAATACGAGCAGTACTTC	CDSSRGLVGEYEQYF
NA	TRBJ2-6	NA	TRBV6-1	TGTGCCAGCACTTTCGATAGGGGAAGCTCTAGGGCCAACATCCTGACTTTC	CASTFDRGSSRANILTF
NA	TRBJ1-3	many	TRBV29-1	TGCAGCGTTAGTAGGGGAACTGGAAACACCATATATTTT	CSVSRGTGNTIYF
TRBD2	TRBJ2-3	NA	TRBV12-3/TRBV12-4	TGTGCCAGCAGTTTTTTACTAGCGGGAGTGGGTACACACTATTTT	CASSFLLAGVGTHYF
TRBD1	TRBJ2-1	NA	TRBV7-8	TGTGCCGTCGTGGGACAGGGCAGTGATGAGCAGTTCTTC	CAVVGQGSDEQFF
TRBD1	TRBJ2-5	NA	TRBV28	TGTGCCAGCAGGCAGGGGGCGGAAGAGACCCAGTACTTC	CASRQGAEETQYF
NA	TRBJ2-7	once	TRBV7-3	TGTGCCAGCAGCTTAACGAGGGAGAGCGAGCAATACTTC	CASSLTRESEQYF
NA	TRBJ1-3	NA	TRBV6-5	TGTTCCAGCAGTTTAGGGGCCAGTTCTGGAAACACCATATATTTT	CSSSLGASSGNTIYF
TRBD1	TRBJ2-3	few	TRBV7-9	TGTGCCAGCAGCACGTCCTGGGACAGAGACACAGATACGCAGTATTTT	CASSTSWDRDTDTQYF
NA	TRBJ1-5	many	TRBV29-1	TGCAGCGTGACCTGGGGGTTTAGCAATCAGCCCCAGCATTTT	CSVTWGFSNQPQHF
NA	TRBJ2-1	few	TRBV6-6	TGTGCCAGCAGTTACCGGCATGGTGAACAGTTCTTC	CASSYRHGEQFF
TRBD2	TRBJ2-1	many	TRBV5-1	TGCGCCAGCAGCCTGCCTACTAGCGGGTCCTTCAATGAGCAGTTCTTC	CASSLPTSGSFNEQFF
NA	TRBJ1-5	once	TRBV5-6	TGTGCCAGCAGCGGGACACGGCCAAGTCAGCCCCAGCATTTT	CASSGTRPSQPQHF
NA	TRBJ2-7	NA	TRBV25-1	TGTGCCAGCAGTGAATTGGCCGGGGGATACGAGCAGTACTTC	CASSELAGGYEQYF
NA	TRBJ2-2	many	TRBV24-1	TGTGCCACCAGTGATTTGCAGCTAGGGAACACCGGGGAGCTGTTTTTT	CATSDLQLGNTGELFF